This TCR beta chain originates from a study of graft-versus-host responses after intestinal transplantation. Study as a whole: Transplants given to recipients were multivisceral, liver-intestinal, or isolated intestinal.

V was cut by 7 bases and J by 6 bases, with 13 bases left in between. This CDR3 has 11 amino acids. Germline V gives CDR1 SQVTM, CDR2 ANQGSEA. Study-wide results and caveats: When patients had graft-donor T cell macrochimerism, their allografts held high graft-versus-host to host-versus-graft clonal ratios. Early post-transplant HvG declines were associated with peak circulating GvH clone levels.

A few counts support this clone. Co-plated with 200,000 CFSE-labeled responder cells were 200,000 irradiated, violet-dye-labeled stimulator cells. TCRdb's copy holds only in-frame clones and misses some; the assay was immunoSEQ multiplex PCR. The table shows under 8,000 clones, with around 30% occurring only once. This material consisted of alloreactive CD8+ T cells from a mixed lymphocyte reaction culture, taken before transplantation. Subset defined: CFSE-low proliferating T cells sorted from roughly six-day pre-transplant mixed lymphocyte reaction (GvH or HvG direction). This chain connects TRBV29-1 to TRBJ2-7, with D possibly being TRBD2 (7 bases). This clonotype originated in a human patient who was an organ donor for intestinal transplantation. Here the CDR3 DNA reads TGCAGCGCTCAAGGGGGGGGCGAGCAGTACTTC. Translated, it gives CSAQGGGEQYF.